The clone carrying this T cell receptor (beta chain) was counted only a few times. How the authors handled the data: Amplifying reference gene primers gave estimates of nucleated cell counts. Sequenced by immunoSEQ multiplex PCR; TCRdb stores in-frame clones only, minus some. For V, J and clone size, that table is used; D and trimming come from the DNA. The sample yields hundreds of thousands of clones, about four fifths seen once. This entry belongs to a study of blood T cell repertoires in COVID-19. Study-level background: The study drew acute and convalescent COVID-19 samples from the United States, Italy and Spain.

Patients at the Seattle site were enrolled during active infection and followed longitudinally. Trimming removed 4 bases at V and 0 bases at J, with 11 bases between. The V gene's germline CDR1 is SGHKS and CDR2 YYEKEE (reference sequence). CDR3 length equals 15 residues. Material for sequencing was peripheral blood. The receptor's source is a woman at least 80 years old with COVID-19, enrolled during active disease. The chain couples TRBV5-5 to TRBJ1-5; D possibly corresponds to TRBD1 (5 bases). The CDR3 region has the DNA TGTGCCAGCAGCCCCCGGGGGGGTAGCAATCAGCCCCAGCATTTT. Encoded protein: CASSPRGGSNQPQHF.